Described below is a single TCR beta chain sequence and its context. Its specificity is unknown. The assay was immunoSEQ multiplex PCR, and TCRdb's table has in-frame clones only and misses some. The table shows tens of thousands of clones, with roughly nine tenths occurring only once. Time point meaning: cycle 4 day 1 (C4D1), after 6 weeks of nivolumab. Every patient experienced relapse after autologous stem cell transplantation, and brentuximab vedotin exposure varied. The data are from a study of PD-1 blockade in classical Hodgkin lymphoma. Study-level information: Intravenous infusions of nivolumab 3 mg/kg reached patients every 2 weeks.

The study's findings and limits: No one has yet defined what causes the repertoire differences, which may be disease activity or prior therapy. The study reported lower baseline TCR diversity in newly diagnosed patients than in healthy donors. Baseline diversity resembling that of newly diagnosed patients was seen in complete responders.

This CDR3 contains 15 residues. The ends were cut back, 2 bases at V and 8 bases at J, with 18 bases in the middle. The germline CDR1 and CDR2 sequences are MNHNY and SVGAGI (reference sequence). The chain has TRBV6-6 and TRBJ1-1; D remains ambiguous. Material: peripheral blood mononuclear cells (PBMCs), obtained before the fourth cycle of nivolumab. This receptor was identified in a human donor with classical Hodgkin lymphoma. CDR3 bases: TGTGCCAGCAGTTACAAAGAATGGGCGCGCACGGAAGCTTTCTTT. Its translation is CASSYKEWARTEAFF.